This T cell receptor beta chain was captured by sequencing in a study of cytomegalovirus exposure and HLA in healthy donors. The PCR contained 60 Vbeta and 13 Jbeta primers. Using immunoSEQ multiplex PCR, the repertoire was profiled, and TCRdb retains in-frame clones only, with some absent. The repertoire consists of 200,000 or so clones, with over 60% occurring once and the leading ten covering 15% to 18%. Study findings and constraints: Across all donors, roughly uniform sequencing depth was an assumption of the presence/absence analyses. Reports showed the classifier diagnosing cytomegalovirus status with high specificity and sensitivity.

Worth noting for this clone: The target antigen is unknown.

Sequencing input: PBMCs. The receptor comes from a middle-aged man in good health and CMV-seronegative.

The CDR3 here is CASSLWAETQYF. The CDR3, as DNA: TGTGCCAGCAGCTTGTGGGCGGAGACCCAGTACTTC. The rearrangement joins TRBV7-6 to TRBJ2-5, with D uncertain. Looked up from germline, CDR1 is SGHVS and CDR2 is FNYEAQ. V was pared by 3 bases and J by 5 bases, with 7 bases between. This CDR3 comprises 12 residues.